One sample yielded the 9 T cell receptor beta chains listed below, sequenced in a study of low-dose radiotherapy and immunotherapy resistance in tumors. Specified time point: before trial treatment. Gene-specific TRAV and TRBV primers were used for first-strand cDNA, covering alpha and beta chains. TCRs were put through 15 to 25 PCR cycles of amplification with Phusion. A constant-region primer and the V-primer adapter served as the primer pair. TCRdb re-derived calls from the reads in MiXCR, one entry per CDR3 protein. The data hold tens of thousands of distinct CDR3 sequences, with 26% observed a single time. The sample in question was PBMCs, obtained before treatment. Receptors were obtained from a male donor with rectosigmoid adenocarcinoma.

At least ten counts were recorded for this clonotype. The V gene is TRBV7-2, the J gene TRBJ1-5; D may be TRBD1 (6 bases). CDR3 length: 14 residues. V was cut by 4 bases and J by 5 bases, with 12 bases left in between. In germline, CDR1 is SGHTA, CDR2 FQGNSA. CDR3 sequence: CASSSGQLYQPQHF. The CDR3 region has the DNA TGTGCCAGCAGCTCTGGACAGCTCTATCAGCCCCAGCATTTT.

CDR3 residues: CASSLSGHQETQYF. The DNA for the CDR3 is TGTGCCAGCAGCTTGAGTGGGCACCAAGAGACCCAGTACTTC. The chain is built from TRBV5-5 and TRBJ2-5; the D is unclear. The germline V gene has CDR1 SGHKS and CDR2 YYEKEE (reference sequence). Trimming removed 1 base at V and 0 bases at J, with 7 bases between. CDR3 length equals 14 residues.

There are many counts of this clonotype. V and J are TRBV12-3 or TRBV12-4 and TRBJ2-6; D ambiguous. V was pared by 0 bases and J by 0 bases, with 6 bases between. CDR3 size: 16 residues. For the CDR3, the DNA is TGTGCCAGCAGTTTAGCGCTCGGCTCTGGGGCCAACGTCCTGACTTTC. Translation: CASSLALGSGANVLTF.

There are many counts of this clonotype. The chain carries TRBV3-1 and TRBJ2-1; no clear D. Germline values: CDR1 LGHDT, CDR2 YNNKEL (reference sequence). This CDR3 comprises 12 residues. V was shortened by 9 bases and J by 7 bases, with 13 bases between the two germline ends. DNA of the CDR3: TGTGCCAGGACGGGTGACAAAAATGAGCAGTTCTTC. Translating it yields CARTGDKNEQFF.

This clonotype was seen many times. V usage is TRBV5-1 and J usage is TRBJ2-7; 11 bases line up with TRBD1. After removal of 4 bases from V and 2 bases from J, the junction contained 5 bases not matched to a gene. Per the germline V gene, CDR1 is SGHRS and CDR2 is YFSETQ. The CDR3 loop spans 15 amino acids. The CDR3 is CASSRGQGVAYEQYF. The DNA of the CDR3 is TGCGCCAGCAGCCGGGGACAGGGGGTGGCCTACGAGCAGTACTTC.

This clonotype has at least ten counts. One junction end disagrees with the germline gene, perhaps due to a read error. The rearrangement joins TRBV12-3 or TRBV12-4 to TRBJ1-1, with D hard to call. The CDR3 contains 13 residues. CDR3 in amino acids: CASSLAAGTEAFF. CDR3 sequence (DNA): TGCGCCAGCAGCTTGGCCGCAGGAACTGAAGCTTTCTTT.

This clonotype has at least ten counts. V gene TRBV7-8 combines with J gene TRBJ2-7; no clear D gene. Trimming removed 4 bases from V and 4 bases from J, with 8 bases in between. The CDR3 loop spans 12 amino acids. Per the germline V gene, CDR1 is SGHVS and CDR2 is FQNEAQ. The DNA of the CDR3 is TGTGCCAGCAGCTCTGACACGTACGAGCAGTACTTC. Amino acid sequence: CASSSDTYEQYF. Filled out from reference TRBV7-8 and TRBJ2-7, the complete variable domain reads GAGVSQSPRYKVAKRGQDVALRCDPISGHVSLFWYQQALGQGPEFLTYFQNEAQLDKSGLPSDRFFAERPEGSVSTLKIQRTQQEDSAVYLCASSSDTYEQYFGPGTRLTVT.

The chain joins TRBV5-8 to TRBJ2-1; the match to TRBD2 covers 12 bases. V lost 4 bases to trimming and J lost 7 bases; unmatched junction nucleotides: 6. Germline V gene sequence: CDR1 SGHTS, CDR2 YDEGEE. CDR3 length: 15 amino acids. This CDR3 reads CASSLLAGGLNEQFF. The DNA of the CDR3 is TGTGCCAGCAGCCTACTAGCGGGAGGACTTAATGAGCAGTTCTTC.

To note about this clonotype: A read error is the likely source, as a far larger clone sits one nucleotide away. The genes are TRBV5-3 and TRBJ2-1; D uncertain. TRBV5-3 is treated as an ORF (open reading frame) with a function not yet certain. The CDR3 runs 11 residues. Trimming took off 8 bases at V and 10 bases at J, with 13 bases between the two ends. This CDR3 is CASSKTEEQFF. CDR3 in DNA: TGTGCCAGCAGCAAAACCGAGGAGCAGTTCTTC.